The 23 T cell receptor beta chains below all came from one sample that was sequenced in a study of monozygotic twins with inflammatory bowel disease. TCRdb reprocessed the 5' RACE reads and reports one entry per CDR3 protein, with no DNA. The sample has under 350,000 distinct CDR3 sequences. What was sequenced was blood. The receptors originated from a human donor with ulcerative colitis or Crohn's disease, or a healthy co-twin of an affected twin (not recorded which).

V gene TRBV19 combines with J gene TRBJ2-5; TCRdb's D call, TRBD1, is unchecked because there is no DNA. Germline V gives CDR1 LNHDA, CDR2 SQIVND (reference sequence). The CDR3 extends over 15 amino acids. CDR3 sequence: CASNERDSPQETQYF.

The rearrangement uses TRBV3-1 and TRBJ2-5; TCRdb's D call, TRBD1, is unchecked because there is no DNA. The germline gives CDR1 LGHDT, CDR2 YNNKEL (reference sequence). This CDR3 spans 14 amino acids. The CDR3 loop reads CASSQGAASGAQYF.

The chain has TRBV5-1 and TRBJ2-7. The CDR3 totals 14 residues. Germline V gives CDR1 SGHRS, CDR2 YFSETQ. CDR3: CASSLDRPPGEQYF.

The chain is built from TRBV12-5 and TRBJ2-2; TCRdb proposes TRBD1, but this gene call is untestable without DNA. The germline gives CDR1 LGHNT, CDR2 FRNRAP. CDR3 size: 15 residues. This CDR3 reads CASGLGRQGVGELFF.

CDR3 amino acids: CASSQLYHYEQYF. The V gene is TRBV4-1, the J gene TRBJ2-7. CDR3 length equals 13 residues. In germline, CDR1 is MGHRA, CDR2 YSYEKL.

V and J are TRBV27 and TRBJ2-1. From germline, CDR1 is MNHEY and CDR2 SMNVEV (reference sequence). The CDR3 length is 13 residues. CDR3 protein: CASSRDFYNEQFF.

The V gene is TRBV20-1, the J gene TRBJ2-2; no DNA is available, so the TRBD1 call from TCRdb remains unchecked. CDR3 length equals 14 residues. Germline-derived CDR1 and CDR2 are DFQATT and SNEGSKA (reference sequence). The CDR3 region is CSAQTGALAGELFF.

The chain has TRBV5-1 and TRBJ2-1. The CDR3 runs 15 residues. Germline loops: CDR1 SGHRS, CDR2 YFSETQ. The CDR3 sequence: CASGGSDGLYNEQFF.

CDR3 residues: CASSRKGGGAHTGELFF. The V gene is TRBV7-2, the J gene TRBJ2-2; with no DNA, the TCRdb D assignment of TRBD1 cannot be verified. In germline, CDR1 is SGHTA, CDR2 FQGNSA. CDR3 length: 17 amino acids.

V and J are TRBV7-2 and TRBJ2-7. Germline V gene data show CDR1 as SGHTA and CDR2 as FQGNSA. The CDR3 consists of 13 residues. The CDR3: CASSPDIPREQYF.

The chain employs TRBV27 and TRBJ1-2. Germline CDR1 and CDR2: MNHEY and SMNVEV (reference sequence). The CDR3 loop spans 13 amino acids. This chain's CDR3 is CASSLQGRGFYTF.

V is TRBV4-1 and J is TRBJ1-2; TCRdb selects TRBD1, and the lack of DNA leaves this call unchecked. The CDR3 spans 15 residues. The germline V gene has CDR1 MGHRA and CDR2 YSYEKL. CDR3 amino acids: CASSQEGRANYGYTF.

The chain joins TRBV27 to TRBJ2-3; TCRdb outputs TRBD2, but without DNA this stays unchecked. This CDR3 has 16 amino acids. Germline V gene sequence: CDR1 MNHEY, CDR2 SMNVEV (reference sequence). The CDR3 protein is CASSLRASGGTDTQYF.

This chain connects TRBV7-9 to TRBJ2-2. The CDR3 consists of 14 residues. Germline CDR1 reads SEHNR; CDR2 reads FQNEAQ (reference sequence). The CDR3 is CASSLGGSTGELFF.

The chain combines TRBV7-2 with TRBJ2-5; the TCRdb call, TRBD1, lacks DNA for checking. The CDR3 is made up of 14 amino acids. CDR1 is SGHTA, CDR2 FQGNSA, per germline. CDR3 sequence reads: CAGSGGAGKETQYF. The variable domain in full, with the rest retrieved from reference TRBV7-2 and TRBJ2-5, is GAGVSQSPSNKVTEKGKDVELRCDPISGHTALYWYRQSLGQGLEFLIYFQGNSAPDKSGLPSDRFSAERTGGSVSTLTIQRTQQEDSAVYLCAGSGGAGKETQYFGPGTRLLVL.

This chain links TRBV24-1 with TRBJ1-5; lacking DNA, the TRBD1 call made by TCRdb goes unchecked. This CDR3 has 15 amino acids. Per the germline V gene, CDR1 is KGHDR and CDR2 is SFDVKD. CDR3 residues: CATSDPTGSNQPQHF.

The chain employs TRBV7-3 and TRBJ1-1. Germline CDR1 SGHTA, CDR2 FQGTGA. The CDR3 contains 16 residues. This CDR3 reads CASSPTTVLCGTEAFF.

The chain carries TRBV7-7 and TRBJ2-5; there is no DNA to check the TCRdb D call of TRBD2. The CDR3 runs to 17 residues. In germline, CDR1 is SSHAT, CDR2 FNYEAQ (reference sequence). CDR3 in amino acids: CASSLGRASGSSETQYF.

The rearrangement links TRBV28 to TRBJ2-3; the TCRdb D gene call, TRBD2, has no DNA to confirm it. This CDR3 comprises 16 residues. Germline V CDR1 and CDR2: MDHEN, SYDVKM. CDR3 residues: CASNVAGGVIQGTQYF. Supplemented by reference TRBV28 and TRBJ2-3, the full variable domain reads DVKVTQSSRYLVKRTGEKVFLECVQDMDHENMFWYRQDPGLGLRLIYFSYDVKMKEKGDIPEGYSVSREKKERFSLILESASTNQTSMYLCASNVAGGVIQGTQYFGPGTRLTVL.

CDR3 residues: CASSEDRILGETQYF. The genes are TRBV6-1 and TRBJ2-5; the D gene TCRdb calls, TRBD1, cannot be checked with no DNA. The CDR3 is 15 residues long. Per the germline V gene, CDR1 is MNHNS and CDR2 is SASEGT.

The chain recombines TRBV7-8 with TRBJ1-2; the TCRdb call, TRBD1, lacks DNA for checking. The CDR3 covers 18 residues. Germline CDR1 is SGHVS and CDR2 is FQNEAQ. CDR3 sequence reads: CASSLSGKGDRGHYGYTF. Full variable domain (missing parts from reference TRBV7-8 and TRBJ1-2): GAGVSQSPRYKVAKRGQDVALRCDPISGHVSLFWYQQALGQGPEFLTYFQNEAQLDKSGLPSDRFFAERPEGSVSTLKIQRTQQEDSAVYLCASSLSGKGDRGHYGYTFGSGTRLTVV.

This chain joins TRBV27 and TRBJ2-7; the D call of TRBD1 rests on TCRdb alone, since no DNA is present to check it. Looked up from germline, CDR1 is MNHEY and CDR2 is SMNVEV (reference sequence). The CDR3 is made up of 15 amino acids. CDR3 loop: CASSIRTAASYEQYF.

The chain employs TRBV20-1 and TRBJ2-1; the D call from TCRdb, TRBD2, cannot be confirmed without DNA. Germline V gene data show CDR1 as DFQATT and CDR2 as SNEGSKA (reference sequence). This CDR3 has 14 amino acids. The chain's CDR3 is CSAKRPISYNEQFF.